These 21 T cell receptor beta chains were all obtained from the same sample, sequenced in a study of blood T cell repertoires in COVID-19. Sequencing used immunoSEQ multiplex PCR; TCRdb keeps in-frame clones, though not all of them. The sample lists 120,000 to 150,000 clones; approximately 84% were seen once. Sequences were obtained from PBMCs or T cells enriched from blood (not recorded which). These receptors all come from a woman between 50 and 59 years old with acute COVID-19.

V is TRBV19 and J is TRBJ1-5, with 7 nucleotides matching TRBD1. Germline-derived CDR1 and CDR2 are LNHDA and SQIVND (reference sequence). The junction had 7 bases not matched to a gene; V was cut back by 2 bases and J by 6 bases. The CDR3 totals 15 residues. The CDR3 DNA reads TGTGCCAGTAGTATACTGAGCCCAGGGGGTCAGCCCCAGCATTTT. Residues: CASSILSPGGQPQHF.

The chain couples TRBV5-8 to TRBJ1-3; 9 positions match TRBD1. V was clipped by 2 bases and J by 2 bases; unmatched bases: 5. The CDR3 consists of 16 residues. Looked up from germline, CDR1 is SGHTS and CDR2 is YDEGEE. The CDR3 DNA follows: TGTGCCAGCAGCTTCGGGACAGGGACGACTGGAAACACCATATATTTT. Its translation is CASSFGTGTTGNTIYF.

V usage is TRBV7-2 and J usage is TRBJ1-5; D might be TRBD1 (5 bases). Trimming removed 5 bases from V and 6 bases from J, with 17 bases in between. The CDR3 runs to 15 residues. Per the germline V gene, CDR1 is SGHTA and CDR2 is FQGNSA. CDR3 sequence (DNA): TGTGCCAGCAGCCCCGCCGGAGGGGCCTTTCAGCCCCAGCATTTT. Amino acids: CASSPAGGAFQPQHF.

The V call is TRBV7-2, the J call TRBJ2-7, with D perhaps TRBD2 (5 bases). Germline V gives CDR1 SGHTA, CDR2 FQGNSA. V lost 3 bases and J 0 bases, leaving 9 bases between the germline ends. The CDR3 is 14 residues long. The CDR3 is CASSFGLGSYEQYF. The CDR3 region has the DNA TGTGCCAGCAGCTTTGGACTGGGCTCCTACGAGCAGTACTTC.

The chain employs TRBV9 and TRBJ2-2; 8 positions agree with TRBD2. The trim removed 5 bases at V and 0 bases at J, leaving 6 bases unmatched. The CDR3 totals 16 residues. Germline V lookup: CDR1 SGDLS, CDR2 YYNGEE. The CDR3 protein is CASRYQAGANTGELFF. The CDR3 DNA reads as TGTGCCAGCAGGTATCAAGCGGGAGCGAACACCGGGGAGCTGTTTTTT. The whole variable domain, filled in from reference TRBV9 and TRBJ2-2, reads DSGVTQTPKHLITATGQRVTLRCSPRSGDLSVYWYQQSLDQGLQFLIQYYNGEERAKGNILERFSAQQFPDLHSELNLSSLELGDSALYFCASRYQAGANTGELFFGEGSRLTVL.

V is TRBV5-1 and J is TRBJ2-7; 10 positions agree with TRBD2. The V gene end was trimmed by 4 bases and the J gene end by 6 bases; junction bases not matched to a gene: 10. Per germline, CDR1 SGHRS and CDR2 YFSETQ. This CDR3 comprises 15 residues. The CDR3 nucleotides are TGCGCCAGCAGCGTAGCGGGAGGAGGAGTCCCCGAGCAGTACTTC. This gives the protein CASSVAGGGVPEQYF.

The V and J genes are TRBV19 and TRBJ2-7; D uncertain. The CDR3 extends over 14 amino acids. V lost 3 bases and J 2 bases, leaving 11 bases between the germline ends. Germline lookup yields CDR1 LNHDA and CDR2 SQIVND (reference sequence). This CDR3 reads CASSIMNGAYEQYF. DNA for the CDR3: TGTGCCAGTAGTATCATGAACGGAGCCTACGAGCAGTACTTC. The whole variable domain, remainder taken from reference TRBV19 and TRBJ2-7, is DGGITQSPKYLFRKEGQNVTLSCEQNLNHDAMYWYRQDPGQGLRLIYYSQIVNDFQKGDIAEGYSVSREKKESFPLTVTSAQKNPTAFYLCASSIMNGAYEQYFGPGTRLTVT.

The gene calls are TRBV19 and TRBJ1-1; D ambiguous. From germline, CDR1 is LNHDA and CDR2 SQIVND (reference sequence). CDR3 size: 15 residues. V lost 4 bases and J 4 bases, leaving 16 bases between the germline ends. The CDR3 DNA reads as TGTGCCAGTAGTAGCACACCGGCGGGAAGCACTGAAGCTTTCTTT. It translates to CASSSTPAGSTEAFF.

The V gene is TRBV23-1, the J gene TRBJ2-7; 8 nucleotides match TRBD1. TRBV23-1 is assigned to the ORF class and has an uncertain function. V shed 4 bases and J 0 bases; nucleotides not matched to a gene: 8. This CDR3 has 16 amino acids. The CDR3 reads CASSPNKGQGSYEQYF. In DNA form, the CDR3 reads TGCGCCAGCAGTCCTAATAAAGGACAGGGCTCCTACGAGCAGTACTTC.

V and J are TRBV7-7 and TRBJ2-1, with a possible D match to TRBD2 (6 bases). This CDR3 is 15 amino acids long. V lost 0 bases, J lost 9 bases, and 15 bases lay in between. CDR1 is SSHAT, CDR2 FNYEAQ, per germline (reference sequence). This CDR3 is CASSLAAGGGSEQFF. In DNA form, the CDR3 reads TGTGCCAGCAGCTTAGCGGCGGGCGGAGGGAGTGAGCAGTTCTTC.

The chain joins TRBV5-6 to TRBJ2-7; D not certain. Germline CDR1 SGHDT, CDR2 YYEEEE. The CDR3 length is 14 residues. Trimming removed 0 bases from V and 0 bases from J, with 7 bases in between. The CDR3 loop is CASSLVPGSYEQYF. CDR3 bases: TGTGCCAGCAGCTTGGTACCCGGCTCCTACGAGCAGTACTTC.

J is TRBJ1-1 and V is TRBV29-1, with TRBD1 identical over 9 bases. V was clipped by 3 bases and J by 3 bases; unmatched bases: 11. There are 16 residues in the CDR3. Germline loops: CDR1 SQVTM, CDR2 ANQGSEA. CDR3 DNA sequence: TGCAGCGTTGACAATCCGGGACAGGGTTTGTACACTGAAGCTTTCTTT. The encoded protein is CSVDNPGQGLYTEAFF.

The chain is built from TRBV10-3 and TRBJ2-3; TRBD1 might be the D (6 bases). The V and J ends lost 0 bases and 9 bases respectively, with 13 bases between them. The CDR3 covers 14 residues. Germline assignment: CDR1 ENHRY and CDR2 SYGVKD. CDR3 DNA sequence: TGTGCCATCAGTGAGTCGAGGGGGAGCAAGACGCAGTATTTT. Residues: CAISESRGSKTQYF.

This clone was counted between two and nine times. This chain links TRBV7-9 with TRBJ1-2; weak D call: TRBD1 (5 bases). CDR1 is SEHNR, CDR2 FQNEAQ, per germline (reference sequence). The V gene lost 3 bases and the J gene lost 1 base, with 9 bases spanning the gap. This CDR3 has 14 amino acids. CDR3 DNA sequence: TGTGCCAGCAGCTTTTCAGGGCATAACTATGGCTACACCTTC. The encoded protein is CASSFSGHNYGYTF.

The chain links TRBV5-1 to TRBJ1-6, with D perhaps matching TRBD1 (6 bases). From germline, CDR1 is SGHRS and CDR2 YFSETQ. The CDR3 has 15 residues. Trimming took 1 base from V and 7 from J, leaving 12 bases between them. The CDR3 DNA is TGCGCCAGCAGCTTGTCCGGACAGCGAAATTCACCCCTCCACTTT. Translated, it gives CASSLSGQRNSPLHF.

V gene TRBV6-5 combines with J gene TRBJ1-1; TRBD1 is a possible D gene (5 bases). This CDR3 comprises 13 residues. From germline, CDR1 is MNHEY and CDR2 SVGAGI. V was cut by 8 bases and J by 1 base, with 11 bases left in between. CDR3 loop: CASATEPNTEAFF. The CDR3 bases are TGTGCCAGCGCGACAGAACCGAACACTGAAGCTTTCTTT.

V and J are TRBV6-1 and TRBJ1-2; 9 bases line up with TRBD1. The junction had 6 bases not matched to a gene; V was cut back by 3 bases and J by 7 bases. The CDR3 consists of 14 residues. Germline V gene sequence: CDR1 MNHNS, CDR2 SASEGT. CDR3 in amino acids: CASSEGDRVFGYTF. The CDR3 coding sequence is TGTGCCAGCAGTGAGGGGGACAGGGTTTTTGGCTACACCTTC.

V usage is TRBV11-2 and J usage is TRBJ2-1, with 9 bases lining up with TRBD2. The CDR3 runs 17 residues. The V gene end was trimmed by 2 bases and the J gene end by 2 bases; junction bases not matched to a gene: 7. From germline, CDR1 is SGHAT and CDR2 FQNNGV. The CDR3, as DNA: TGTGCCAGCAGCTTACGAACTAGCGGGCCTCCCTACAATGAGCAGTTCTTC. This encodes CASSLRTSGPPYNEQFF.

The J gene is TRBJ1-5, the V gene TRBV6-1, with 10 bases aligning to TRBD1. This CDR3 contains 17 residues. Looked up from germline, CDR1 is MNHNS and CDR2 is SASEGT. Trimming took 3 bases from V and 4 from J; bases not matched to a gene: 9. The CDR3 nucleotides read TGTGCCAGCAGTGAGGGTTTGACAGGGGGCGGGAATCAGCCCCAGCATTTT. It translates to CASSEGLTGGGNQPQHF.

The chain couples TRBV15 to TRBJ1-3; D is unclear. Germline V gene lookup returns CDR1 LNHNV and CDR2 YYDKDF (reference sequence). The V gene lost 9 bases and the J gene lost 0 bases, with 15 bases spanning the gap. This CDR3 contains 15 residues. CDR3 in amino acids: CATSLDNNSGNTIYF. The CDR3, as DNA: TGTGCCACGAGCCTCGACAATAACTCTGGAAACACCATATATTTT.

The rearrangement joins TRBV6-4 to TRBJ2-1, with TRBD2 identical over 11 bases. The CDR3 has 15 amino acids. J was trimmed by 5 bases and V by 6 bases; bases with no gene match: 6. Germline V gene lookup returns CDR1 MRHNA and CDR2 SNTAGT. The CDR3 DNA sequence: TGTGCCAGCAGCCCTAGACTAGCGGGAAACAATGAGCAGTTCTTC. Its protein product is CASSPRLAGNNEQFF.